This T cell receptor beta chain comes out of a study of T cells after yellow fever vaccination. Points from the study as a whole: Post-booster repertoires again held most primary-vaccination clones (just under 97% CD4, roughly 88% CD8). Although the secondary response was weaker, it peaked faster, at day 5 versus 15.

Using its own MiXCR run on the 5' RACE reads, TCRdb lists one record per CDR3 protein. Of under 150,000 distinct CDR3 sequences in the sample, roughly 8.2% were seen once. Germline-derived CDR1 and CDR2 are SGHAT and FQNNGV. CDR3 length: 13 residues. In its sample, this clonotype was seen many times. Antigen specificity is unknown. At one of its ends the junction is not consistent with the germline gene, which may arise from a read error. This specimen was CD4+ T cells sorted from PBMCs, taken 5 days after the yellow fever booster vaccination. This TCR came from a man aged 25-45 years who received the YFV17D yellow fever vaccine. This sequence joins TRBV11-2 and TRBJ2-1; the D is unclear. CDR3 coding DNA: TGCGCCAGCAGCTTGGACCCGTACAATGAGCAGTTCTTC. This encodes CASSLDPYNEQFF.